The 12 T cell receptor beta chains listed next were all sequenced from one sample in a study of early T cells in non-severe SARS-CoV-2 infection. A single record per CDR3 protein comes from TCRdb applying MiXCR to the 5' RACE reads. The table lists about 83,000 distinct CDR3 sequences, 10% of them singletons. The sequencing here drew on whole blood, taken at baseline. These receptors were taken from an adult who was a healthcare worker with PCR-confirmed SARS-CoV-2 infection or an uninfected control (not recorded which).

The chain combines TRBV6-1 with TRBJ2-7, with D unclear. The V gene's germline CDR1 is MNHNS and CDR2 SASEGT. The CDR3 is 11 residues long. V dropped 7 bases and J dropped 4 bases, with 8 bases sitting between them. The CDR3 sequence: CASIGNYEQYF. As DNA, the CDR3 is TGTGCCAGCATTGGTAATTACGAGCAGTACTTC.

In this sample, this clonotype turned up many times. The chain is built from TRBV6-1 and TRBJ2-3; TRBD1 aligns across 8 bases. V shed 8 bases and J 0 bases; nucleotides not matched to a gene: 4. In germline, CDR1 is MNHNS, CDR2 SASEGT. CDR3 length: 14 residues. The CDR3 loop is CASAWTGSTDTQYF. In nucleotides, the CDR3 is TGTGCCAGCGCTTGGACAGGGAGCACAGATACGCAGTATTTT.

The chain combines TRBV19 with TRBJ1-2; possible D gene TRBD1, 5 bases. V was cut by 5 bases and J by 3 bases, with 22 bases left in between. The CDR3 has 17 amino acids. Germline V gives CDR1 LNHDA, CDR2 SQIVND (reference sequence). CDR3: CASSPTHPDGAYYGYTF. DNA of the CDR3: TGTGCCAGTAGTCCCACCCACCCCGACGGGGCCTACTATGGCTACACCTTC.

This clonotype was found many times. This rearrangement joins TRBV11-2 to TRBJ2-1; the match to TRBD2 covers 8 bases. The CDR3 runs 16 residues. V was pared by 5 bases and J by 4 bases, with 10 bases of the junction left unmatched. Germline CDR1 and CDR2: SGHAT and FQNNGV. The CDR3: CASSPTGSGSYNEQFF. Here the CDR3 DNA reads TGTGCCAGCAGCCCCACGGGAAGCGGGAGTTACAATGAGCAGTTCTTC. The full variable domain, rest sourced from reference TRBV11-2 and TRBJ2-1, is EAGVAQSPRYKIIEKRQSVAFWCNPISGHATLYWYQQILGQGPKLLIQFQNNGVVDDSQLPKDRFSAERLKGVDSTLKIQPAKLEDSAVYLCASSPTGSGSYNEQFFGPGTRLTVL.

On this clonotype: A much larger clone lies a single base off, so this may be a read error. This chain uses TRBV27 with TRBJ2-7; D ambiguous. CDR3 length: 13 residues. Trimming cost V 6 bases and J 3 bases, with 12 bases left between them. In germline, CDR1 is MNHEY, CDR2 SMNVEV (reference sequence). The chain's CDR3 is CASSRNPLYEQYF. DNA of the CDR3: TGTGCCAGCAGCCGTAACCCCCTCTACGAGCAGTACTTC.

This clonotype was detected many times. The V gene is TRBV2, the J gene TRBJ2-6; D gene uncertain. Germline values: CDR1 SNHLY, CDR2 FYNNEI. The CDR3 covers 14 residues. V dropped 0 bases and J dropped 4 bases, with 4 bases sitting between them. This chain's CDR3 is CASSEASGANVLTF. In DNA, the CDR3 is TGTGCCAGCAGTGAAGCGTCGGGGGCCAACGTCCTGACTTTC. The complete variable domain, with remaining parts taken from reference TRBV2 and TRBJ2-6, reads EPEVTQTPSHQVTQMGQEVILRCVPISNHLYFYWYRQILGQKVEFLVSFYNNEISEKSEIFDDQFSVERPDGSNFTLKIRSTKLEDSAMYFCASSEASGANVLTFGAGSRLTVL.

The J gene is TRBJ2-1, the V gene TRBV4-2; TRBD2 matches at 14 bases. Losses at the gene ends were 0 bases for V and 10 bases for J; bases not matched to a gene: 8. The CDR3 sequence is 17 residues long. Germline CDR1 and CDR2: LGHNA and YNFKEQ. The DNA of the CDR3 is TGTGCCAGCAGCCAAGAACCCGCGACTAGCGGGAGGGGGGAGCAGTTCTTC. It is translated as CASSQEPATSGRGEQFF.

The chain couples TRBV5-6 to TRBJ2-7; no reliable D call. The CDR3 spans 14 residues. Germline V gene lookup returns CDR1 SGHDT and CDR2 YYEEEE. Trimming left V 0 bases short and J 6 bases short, with 13 bases between. CDR3 sequence: CASSLAGPGTEQYF. CDR3 nucleotides: TGTGCCAGCAGCTTGGCTGGACCAGGAACCGAGCAGTACTTC.

This clonotype was seen many times. V is TRBV28 and J is TRBJ2-5, with 16 positions matching TRBD2. V lost 5 bases to trimming and J lost 4 bases; unmatched junction nucleotides: 16. From germline, CDR1 is MDHEN and CDR2 SYDVKM. The CDR3 extends over 20 amino acids. CDR3 in amino acids: CASSGAKKGLAGGPRETQYF. In nucleotides, the CDR3 is TGTGCCAGCAGTGGGGCAAAAAAGGGACTAGCGGGAGGGCCAAGAGAGACCCAGTACTTC.

The CDR3 nucleotides are TGCGCCAGCAGCTTGGTACACGACACCGGGGAGCTGTTTTTT. This translates into CASSLVHDTGELFF. The rearrangement uses TRBV5-1 and TRBJ2-2; D gene unclear. The germline CDR1 and CDR2 sequences are SGHRS and YFSETQ. V lost 0 bases to trimming and J lost 3 bases, with 6 bases between them. CDR3 length: 14 amino acids.

The chain uses TRBV3-1 and TRBJ2-1, with TRBD2 identical over 14 bases. Losses at the gene ends were 3 bases for V and 7 bases for J; bases not matched to a gene: 20. The germline CDR1 and CDR2 sequences are LGHDT and YNNKEL (reference sequence). The CDR3 length is 21 residues. CDR3: CASSQNSPGLAGGRLRNEQFF. In DNA, the CDR3 is TGTGCCAGCAGCCAGAATTCGCCAGGACTAGCGGGAGGCAGATTGCGGAATGAGCAGTTCTTC.

The V gene is TRBV27, the J gene TRBJ2-5; D is possibly TRBD1 or TRBD2 (6 bases each). CDR1 is MNHEY and CDR2 is SMNVEV in the germline V gene (reference sequence). This CDR3 has 15 amino acids. V was cut by 3 bases and J by 7 bases, with 18 bases left in between. CDR3 coding DNA: TGTGCCAGCAGTTTTTGGGGGGACAAAGCACGGACCCAGTACTTC. It encodes CASSFWGDKARTQYF.